Following are 19 T cell receptor beta chains from one sample sequenced in a study of T cells in localized non-small cell lung cancer. Sequencing used immunoSEQ multiplex PCR; TCRdb keeps in-frame clones, though not all of them. This repertoire shows 1,500 to 1,600 clones, roughly 23% found once; its top ten account for about an eighth. The sample here was lung tumor tissue, taken before any cancer treatment. These receptors were taken from a woman aged 40 to 75 with stage I lung adenocarcinoma.

This clone is termed large. The chain uses TRBV9 and TRBJ1-3; D is undetermined. The CDR3 is 19 amino acids. The germline V gene has CDR1 SGDLS and CDR2 YYNGEE. The V and J ends lost 4 bases and 0 bases respectively, with 23 bases between them. The CDR3 nucleotides are TGTGCCAGCAGCCCCTTAGGCAACCGCTACAACCGCTCTGGAAACACCATATATTTT. Protein product: CASSPLGNRYNRSGNTIYF.

This clone is labeled as medium-sized. The chain is built from TRBV11-3 and TRBJ2-7, with D possibly being TRBD1 (5 bases). The CDR3 covers 14 residues. Trimming removed 2 bases from V and 2 bases from J, with 10 bases in between. In germline, CDR1 is SGHNT, CDR2 YENEEA. CDR3 in DNA: TGTGCCAGCAGCTTACTTGACAGTGCCTACGAGCAGTACTTC. This sequence encodes CASSLLDSAYEQYF.

This chain uses TRBV1 with TRBJ2-3; TRBD1 was called by the table and not checked on the DNA. TRBV1 is annotated as a pseudogene. CDR3 length: 16 residues. The CDR3 here is CASSSTGTGGADTQYF. CDR3 DNA: TGCGCCAGCAGCAGTACGGGGACAGGGGGTGCAGATACGCAGTATTTT.

V and J are TRBV28 and TRBJ1-2; D uncertain. CDR1 and CDR2 (germline): MDHEN, SYDVKM. Trimming cost V 2 bases and J 4 bases, with 5 bases left between them. The CDR3 covers 12 residues. The CDR3 bases are TGTGCCAGCAGTTTAGACGGCTATGGCTACACCTTC. It encodes CASSLDGYGYTF.

This clone is medium-sized within its sample. The J gene is TRBJ1-2, the V gene TRBV6-8; tentatively, D is TRBD1 (5 bases). This CDR3 spans 13 amino acids. Trimming shortened V by 2 bases and J by 4 bases, and 8 bases separated the two germline ends. Germline assignment: CDR1 MNHGY and CDR2 SAAAGT. Here the CDR3 reads CASSYAGTYGYTF. The CDR3 DNA reads as TGTGCCAGCAGTTACGCCGGGACCTATGGCTACACCTTC.

This chain links TRBV30 with TRBJ1-1; D gene ambiguous. Trimming left V 1 base short and J 3 bases short, with 15 bases between. Germline CDR1 reads GTSNPN; CDR2 reads SVGIG (reference sequence). This CDR3 has 15 amino acids. CDR3 nucleotides: TGTGCCTGGAGTGCCCCCATCGGGGATGACACTGAAGCTTTCTTT. It specifies CAWSAPIGDDTEAFF.

Details on this clone: Mismatch with germline at one junction end may stem from a read error. The chain joins TRBV6-8 to TRBJ2-5; D might be TRBD2 (6 bases). This CDR3 region has 13 residues. Germline CDR1 is MNHGY and CDR2 is SAAAGT. This CDR3 reads CAISGGTQETQYF. The CDR3 DNA sequence: TGTGCCATCAGTGGGGGGACCCAAGAGACCCAGTACTTC.

This clone was seen a few times. The chain is built from TRBV6-8 and TRBJ2-7; 8 bases align to TRBD1. Germline CDR1 reads MNHGY; CDR2 reads SAAAGT. The CDR3 covers 15 residues. J was trimmed by 2 bases and V by 6 bases; bases with no gene match: 9. The DNA for the CDR3 is TGTGCCAGCAGGGAAGGACAGGGTGGGACCTACGAGCAGTACTTC. Translation gives CASREGQGGTYEQYF.

This sequence joins TRBV19 and TRBJ1-6; D call uncertain. Germline CDR1 reads LNHDA; CDR2 reads SQIVND (reference sequence). The CDR3 consists of 15 residues. V was pared by 7 bases and J by 7 bases, with 17 bases between. Here the CDR3 reads CASTGLWPENSPLHF. The CDR3 bases are TGTGCCAGTACCGGGCTTTGGCCGGAGAATTCACCCCTCCACTTT.

The rearrangement uses TRBV12-2 and TRBJ2-2; the DNA was not compared with TRBD2, the D call given in the table. TRBV12-2 counts as a pseudogene. The CDR3 consists of 14 residues. This chain's CDR3 is CASTTGLNTGELFF. CDR3 nucleotides: TGTGCTAGCACCACGGGACTCAACACCGGGGAGCTGTTTTTT.

This clone was recorded a few times. The chain has TRBV2 and TRBJ2-3, with 10 nucleotides matching TRBD1. Germline values: CDR1 SNHLY, CDR2 FYNNEI. With V trimmed by 6 bases and J by 4 bases, 13 bases remained unmatched. The CDR3 covers 17 residues. CDR3 bases: TGTGCCAGCAGCCCAGGTGGGGGACAGGGGACCTCAGATACGCAGTATTTT. It specifies CASSPGGGQGTSDTQYF.

The gene calls are TRBV19 and TRBJ1-6, with D hard to call. This CDR3 comprises 14 residues. Germline loops: CDR1 LNHDA, CDR2 SQIVND (reference sequence). The V end lost 4 bases, the J end lost 6 bases, and 10 bases lay between the germline ends. As DNA, the CDR3 is TGTGCCAGTAGTAGCCTAATCGGTAATTCACCCCTCCACTTT. Translating gives CASSSLIGNSPLHF.

This clone turned up a few times. This chain joins TRBV11-3 and TRBJ2-7; TRBD2 matches at 7 bases. Losses at the gene ends were 1 base for V and 3 bases for J; bases not matched to a gene: 6. Germline V gene sequence: CDR1 SGHNT, CDR2 YENEEA. The CDR3 is made up of 15 amino acids. In DNA, the CDR3 is TGTGCCAGCAGCTTAGGGGGGGACTATAACTACGAGCAGTACTTC. Translation gives CASSLGGDYNYEQYF.

The J gene is TRBJ2-7, the V gene TRBV6-8; TRBD1 agrees at 10 bases. CDR1 is MNHGY, CDR2 SAAAGT, per germline. The V gene end was trimmed by 8 bases and the J gene end by 1 base; junction bases not matched to a gene: 8. This CDR3 is 15 amino acids long. The CDR3 nucleotides read TGTGCCAGCTTCGATCGGGACAGGGGATCCTACGAGCAGTACTTC. It encodes CASFDRDRGSYEQYF.

By frequency in the sample, this clone is large. The chain recombines TRBV11-3 with TRBJ1-1; a weak D match, TRBD1 (6 bases). V lost 2 bases to trimming and J lost 5 bases, with 12 bases between them. The CDR3 totals 14 residues. The germline gives CDR1 SGHNT, CDR2 YENEEA. The CDR3 nucleotides are TGTGCCAGCAGCTTAATGGGGGCGGGAACTGAAGCTTTCTTT. It translates to CASSLMGAGTEAFF.

The rearrangement joins TRBV9 to TRBJ2-3; no clear D. Germline CDR1 and CDR2: SGDLS and YYNGEE. The V and J ends lost 0 bases and 4 bases respectively, with 9 bases between them. CDR3 length: 14 residues. The chain's CDR3 is CASSVGVGSDTQYF. CDR3 nucleotide sequence: TGTGCCAGCAGCGTAGGGGTGGGATCAGATACGCAGTATTTT.

This chain connects TRBV19 to TRBJ1-4; D remains ambiguous. Trimming took 6 bases from V and 6 from J, leaving 20 bases between them. The germline gives CDR1 LNHDA, CDR2 SQIVND (reference sequence). CDR3 length: 16 amino acids. CDR3 DNA sequence: TGTGCCAGTAGCCCGGACCTGGCCGGGGAAGATGAAAAACTGTTTTTT. It specifies CASSPDLAGEDEKLFF.

There are a few counts of this clone. The chain has TRBV11-3 and TRBJ2-3, with TRBD2 matching 10 bases. Losses at the gene ends were 5 bases for V and 0 bases for J; bases not matched to a gene: 5. The CDR3 sequence is 16 residues long. CDR1 SGHNT and CDR2 YENEEA come from the germline V gene. The CDR3 loop reads CASSPRTSGSTDTQYF. In DNA, the CDR3 is TGTGCCAGCAGCCCAAGGACTAGCGGTAGCACAGATACGCAGTATTTT.

The chain recombines TRBV23-1 with TRBJ2-3; no clear D gene. TRBV23-1 is reported as an ORF; its role is uncertain. The CDR3 covers 13 residues. V was trimmed by 6 bases and J by 2 bases, leaving 9 bases between them. The CDR3 nucleotides read TGCGCCAGCAGCTTGGGCTCCACAGATACGCAGTATTTT. Its protein is CASSLGSTDTQYF.